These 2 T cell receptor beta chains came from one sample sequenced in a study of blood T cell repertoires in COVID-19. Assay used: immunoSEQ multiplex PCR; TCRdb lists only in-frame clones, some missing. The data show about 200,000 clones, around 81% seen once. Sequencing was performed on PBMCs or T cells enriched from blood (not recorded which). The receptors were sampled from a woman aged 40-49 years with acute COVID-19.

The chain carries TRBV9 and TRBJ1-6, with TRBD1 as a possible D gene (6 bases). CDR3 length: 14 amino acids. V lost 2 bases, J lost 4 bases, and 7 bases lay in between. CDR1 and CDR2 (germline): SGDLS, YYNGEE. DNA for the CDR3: TGTGCCAGCAGCGTCGACAGGTATAATTCACCCCTCCACTTT. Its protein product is CASSVDRYNSPLHF.

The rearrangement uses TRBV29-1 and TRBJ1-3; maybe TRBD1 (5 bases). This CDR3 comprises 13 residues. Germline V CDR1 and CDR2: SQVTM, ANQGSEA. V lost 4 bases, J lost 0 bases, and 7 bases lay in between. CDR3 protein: CSVGQGSGNTIYF. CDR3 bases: TGCAGCGTTGGCCAGGGCTCTGGAAACACCATATATTTT.